Presented here are 25 T cell receptor beta chains from one specimen sequenced in a study of T cells in localized non-small cell lung cancer. Here immunoSEQ multiplex PCR was the method, and the copy in TCRdb shows in-frame clones only, minus some. The sample lists about 25,000 clones, more than 85% occurring once. The specimen comprised peripheral blood, sampled before any cancer treatment. The source of these receptors is a woman aged 35 to 70 with stage I lung adenocarcinoma.

This chain uses TRBV9 with TRBJ2-3; possibly TRBD2 for D (6 bases). The CDR3 runs 15 residues. Deletions cut 0 bases from V and 6 bases from J, with 14 bases between. Germline loops: CDR1 SGDLS, CDR2 YYNGEE. The CDR3 loop is CASSVEGDSRDTQYF. CDR3 coding DNA: TGTGCCAGCAGCGTAGAAGGGGACTCACGGGATACGCAGTATTTT. The full variable domain, rest sourced from reference TRBV9 and TRBJ2-3, is DSGVTQTPKHLITATGQRVTLRCSPRSGDLSVYWYQQSLDQGLQFLIQYYNGEERAKGNILERFSAQQFPDLHSELNLSSLELGDSALYFCASSVEGDSRDTQYFGPGTRLTVL.

This chain connects TRBV10-3 to TRBJ2-7; 10 bases match TRBD1. Germline CDR1 is ENHRY and CDR2 is SYGVKD. J lost 5 bases, V lost 3 bases, and 4 bases had no gene match. The CDR3 runs to 14 residues. The CDR3 loop is CAISEGTGDHEQYF. The CDR3 DNA is TGTGCCATCAGTGAAGGGACAGGGGACCACGAGCAGTACTTC.

The J gene is TRBJ2-4, the V gene TRBV9, with D perhaps TRBD2 (5 bases). This CDR3 contains 14 residues. Germline V CDR1 and CDR2: SGDLS, YYNGEE. V was shortened by 3 bases and J by 4 bases, with 11 bases between the two germline ends. CDR3 protein: CASSATGIKNIQYF. The CDR3 DNA sequence: TGTGCCAGCAGCGCGACCGGGATTAAAAACATTCAGTACTTC.

The V and J genes are TRBV2 and TRBJ2-1; tentatively, D is TRBD2 (5 bases). Germline V CDR1 and CDR2: SNHLY, FYNNEI. The germline V and J ends were trimmed by 3 bases and 5 bases, with 5 bases remaining between them. The CDR3 consists of 12 residues. The chain's CDR3 is CASSEGDNEQFF. As DNA, the CDR3 is TGTGCCAGCAGTGAGGGAGACAATGAGCAGTTCTTC.

The genes are TRBV2 and TRBJ2-3; TRBD2 agrees at 8 bases. Trimming cost V 6 bases and J 0 bases; bases outside gene matches: 5. This CDR3 comprises 15 residues. Germline lookup yields CDR1 SNHLY and CDR2 FYNNEI. DNA of the CDR3: TGTGCCAGCAGGCAAGCGGGAGTGAGCACAGATACGCAGTATTTT. This encodes CASRQAGVSTDTQYF.

V gene TRBV6-5 combines with J gene TRBJ1-5; D gene unclear. Trimming took off 6 bases at V and 8 bases at J, with 14 bases between the two ends. Germline V gene sequence: CDR1 MNHEY, CDR2 SVGAGI. The CDR3 is 13 residues long. The CDR3 spells CASRRGGLEPQHF. The CDR3 DNA sequence: TGTGCCAGCAGACGCGGCGGACTTGAGCCCCAGCATTTT.

This rearrangement joins TRBV5-1 to TRBJ2-3; 14 positions match TRBD2. Trimming removed 4 bases from V and 4 bases from J; junction bases left unmatched: 8. Germline V gives CDR1 SGHRS, CDR2 YFSETQ. The CDR3 is made up of 17 amino acids. The CDR3 nucleotides read TGCGCCAGCAGCCCGACTAGCGGGAGGGCAAAGGCAGATACGCAGTATTTT. Its protein is CASSPTSGRAKADTQYF.

The chain couples TRBV11-3 to TRBJ2-2, with 7 bases matching TRBD2. With V trimmed by 1 base and J by 5 bases, 4 bases remained unmatched. CDR1 is SGHNT and CDR2 is YENEEA in the germline V gene. The CDR3 loop spans 15 amino acids. The CDR3 sequence is CASSLGEGRTGELFF. CDR3 DNA sequence: TGTGCCAGCAGCTTAGGGGAGGGGCGTACCGGGGAGCTGTTTTTT.

V is TRBV2 and J is TRBJ2-1; TRBD1 aligns across 9 bases. This CDR3 region has 16 residues. V gave up 4 bases and J gave up 8 bases; unmatched junction bases: 12. Germline-derived CDR1 and CDR2 are SNHLY and FYNNEI. CDR3 sequence (DNA): TGTGCCAGCAGTGCCCCCAGGGACAGGGTGTTAGATGAGCAGTTCTTC. Translating it yields CASSAPRDRVLDEQFF. Complete variable domain (other parts from reference TRBV2 and TRBJ2-1): EPEVTQTPSHQVTQMGQEVILRCVPISNHLYFYWYRQILGQKVEFLVSFYNNEISEKSEIFDDQFSVERPDGSNFTLKIRSTKLEDSAMYFCASSAPRDRVLDEQFFGPGTRLTVL.

The V gene is TRBV4-1, the J gene TRBJ1-3; 7 bases line up with TRBD1. V trimming: 2 bases; J trimming: 3 bases; junction bases outside the gene matches: 4. Germline lookup yields CDR1 MGHRA and CDR2 YSYEKL. The CDR3 totals 15 residues. CDR3 DNA sequence: TGCGCCAGCAGCCAACTACAGGGGAGTGGAAACACCATATATTTT. This encodes CASSQLQGSGNTIYF.

The J gene is TRBJ2-7, the V gene TRBV29-1; 8 nucleotides line up with TRBD2. Germline assignment: CDR1 SQVTM and CDR2 ANQGSEA. The CDR3 runs to 14 residues. V shed 7 bases and J 0 bases; nucleotides not matched to a gene: 8. Written as DNA, the CDR3 is TGCAGCGCCAGGGACGGGACTAGCTCCTACGAGCAGTACTTC. Protein: CSARDGTSSYEQYF.

This rearrangement joins TRBV6-1 to TRBJ1-2; TRBD1 agrees at 9 bases. The CDR3 has 15 amino acids. Germline CDR1 MNHNS, CDR2 SASEGT. Unmatched junction bases numbered 4, after V lost 3 bases and J lost 2 bases. The CDR3 bases are TGTGCCAGCAGTGAGGGGACAGGGCCGAACTATGGCTACACCTTC. It encodes CASSEGTGPNYGYTF.

The chain has TRBV4-1 and TRBJ1-4; D possibly corresponds to TRBD1 (5 bases). Germline V gene sequence: CDR1 MGHRA, CDR2 YSYEKL. The CDR3 length is 12 residues. V lost 8 bases and J 8 bases, leaving 12 bases between the germline ends. The DNA of the CDR3 is TGCGCCAGCTCAGGGTTTGACGAAAAACTGTTTTTT. It is translated as CASSGFDEKLFF.

The rearrangement uses TRBV19 and TRBJ2-7, with 9 nucleotides matching TRBD2. V dropped 7 bases and J dropped 3; count of bases not matched to a gene: 7. The CDR3 is made up of 14 amino acids. Germline CDR1 is LNHDA and CDR2 is SQIVND (reference sequence). As DNA, the CDR3 is TGTGCCAGTAAGGCGGCGGGAGGGTACTACGAGCAGTACTTC. Protein sequence: CASKAAGGYYEQYF.

The chain combines TRBV5-1 with TRBJ1-3, with 7 bases lining up with TRBD1. CDR1 and CDR2 (germline): SGHRS, YFSETQ. J lost 1 base, V lost 4 bases, and 2 bases had no gene match. This CDR3 region has 14 residues. CDR3 region: CASSETGSGNTIYF. As DNA, the CDR3 is TGCGCCAGCAGCGAGACAGGGTCTGGAAACACCATATATTTT.

V is TRBV5-1 and J is TRBJ2-7; D is ambiguous. CDR3 length: 15 amino acids. The germline V gene has CDR1 SGHRS and CDR2 YFSETQ. The ends were cut back, 1 base at V and 3 bases at J, with 14 bases in the middle. In DNA form, the CDR3 reads TGCGCCAGCAGCTTGAACTACGGGTGGGTCTACGAGCAGTACTTC. Encoded protein: CASSLNYGWVYEQYF.

The chain recombines TRBV11-3 with TRBJ2-2; 7 nucleotides line up with TRBD1. Germline assignment: CDR1 SGHNT and CDR2 YENEEA. The V and J ends lost 6 bases and 0 bases, in that order; junction bases with no gene match: 1. There are 14 residues in the CDR3. For the CDR3, the DNA is TGTGCCAGCAGACAGGGGACGAACACCGGGGAGCTGTTTTTT. Translation: CASRQGTNTGELFF.

The genes are TRBV4-2 and TRBJ2-7; maybe TRBD1 (5 bases). Deletions cut 6 bases from V and 3 bases from J, with 12 bases between. Germline-derived CDR1 and CDR2 are LGHNA and YNFKEQ. The CDR3 covers 13 residues. CDR3 protein: CASSRDTGYEQYF. For the CDR3, the DNA is TGTGCCAGCAGTCGAGATACAGGCTACGAGCAGTACTTC.

This clone was detected once. The chain couples TRBV5-1 to TRBJ2-1; D is perhaps TRBD2 (5 bases). V was cut by 0 bases and J by 0 bases, with 28 bases left in between. The germline V gene has CDR1 SGHRS and CDR2 YFSETQ. CDR3 size: 22 residues. The CDR3, as DNA: TGCGCCAGCAGCTTGGGGTCGAAGCGGTCCGGGTCGGGAAAGGACTCCTACAATGAGCAGTTCTTC. It encodes CASSLGSKRSGSGKDSYNEQFF. Filled out from reference TRBV5-1 and TRBJ2-1, the complete variable domain reads KAGVTQTPRYLIKTRGQQVTLSCSPISGHRSVSWYQQTPGQGLQFLFEYFSETQRNKGNFPGRFSGRQFSNSRSEMNVSTLELGDSALYLCASSLGSKRSGSGKDSYNEQFFGPGTRLTVL.

The J gene is TRBJ2-2, the V gene TRBV19; D is ambiguous. The CDR3 is 15 residues long. CDR1 LNHDA and CDR2 SQIVND come from the germline V gene (reference sequence). Trimming cost V 2 bases and J 4 bases, with 11 bases left between them. CDR3 coding DNA: TGTGCCAGTAGTATATTTGACCTGGGCACCGGGGAGCTGTTTTTT. Its translation: CASSIFDLGTGELFF. The variable domain in full, with the rest retrieved from reference TRBV19 and TRBJ2-2, is DGGITQSPKYLFRKEGQNVTLSCEQNLNHDAMYWYRQDPGQGLRLIYYSQIVNDFQKGDIAEGYSVSREKKESFPLTVTSAQKNPTAFYLCASSIFDLGTGELFFGEGSRLTVL.

In DNA, the CDR3 is TGTGCCAGCGACCCTAGCGGGAGGGCCCACACCGGGGAGCTGTTTTTT. Protein: CASDPSGRAHTGELFF. This chain joins TRBV7-2 and TRBJ2-2; the match to TRBD2 covers 12 bases. The CDR3 has 16 amino acids. V lost 8 bases, J lost 3 bases, and 7 bases stayed unmatched. Germline loops: CDR1 SGHTA, CDR2 FQGNSA. Complete variable domain (other parts from reference TRBV7-2 and TRBJ2-2): GAGVSQSPSNKVTEKGKDVELRCDPISGHTALYWYRQSLGQGLEFLIYFQGNSAPDKSGLPSDRFSAERTGGSVSTLTIQRTQQEDSAVYLCASDPSGRAHTGELFFGEGSRLTVL.

The chain joins TRBV28 to TRBJ2-6; no clear D gene. CDR1 is MDHEN and CDR2 is SYDVKM in the germline V gene. Trimming stripped 7 bases from V and 3 bases from J, with 7 bases between. The CDR3 consists of 13 residues. The CDR3 DNA reads as TGTGCCAGCAAGACTGGTGGGGCCAACGTCCTGACTTTC. This gives the protein CASKTGGANVLTF.

The rearrangement links TRBV19 to TRBJ2-7, with TRBD2 matching over 16 bases. Germline loops: CDR1 LNHDA, CDR2 SQIVND (reference sequence). The CDR3 runs 20 residues. V lost 7 bases to trimming and J lost 2 bases; unmatched junction nucleotides: 17. The CDR3 nucleotides read TGTGCCAGTATTAGGGGGACAGGGGGACTAGCGGGAGGGGAAACCTACGAGCAGTACTTC. Protein product: CASIRGTGGLAGGETYEQYF. The variable domain in full, completed from reference TRBV19 and TRBJ2-7, reads DGGITQSPKYLFRKEGQNVTLSCEQNLNHDAMYWYRQDPGQGLRLIYYSQIVNDFQKGDIAEGYSVSREKKESFPLTVTSAQKNPTAFYLCASIRGTGGLAGGETYEQYFGPGTRLTVT.

The V gene is TRBV4-2, the J gene TRBJ1-4, with D possibly matching TRBD1 (5 bases). Germline values: CDR1 LGHNA, CDR2 YNFKEQ. The CDR3 has 17 residues. V lost 0 bases, J lost 3 bases, and 14 bases lay in between. CDR3 amino acids: CASSQDPLGRSNEKLFF. The CDR3 DNA follows: TGTGCCAGCAGCCAAGATCCACTGGGACGGTCTAATGAAAAACTGTTTTTT.

The chain joins TRBV7-3 to TRBJ2-5; a possible D gene is TRBD1 (7 bases). V was cut by 1 base and J by 5 bases, with 14 bases left in between. Per germline, CDR1 SGHTA and CDR2 FQGTGA. The CDR3 extends over 15 amino acids. The CDR3 sequence: CASSLNQGGRETQYF. The CDR3 region has the DNA TGTGCCAGCAGCTTAAATCAGGGGGGCAGGGAGACCCAGTACTTC.